This T cell receptor (beta chain) was captured by sequencing in a study of CD8+ T cells in alopecia areata. Study context: Treated patients were given 5 to 10 mg oral tofacitinib twice daily.

RNA was isolated and reverse transcribed to cDNA, the sequencing template. TCRdb's table, derived via immunoSEQ multiplex PCR, lists solely in-frame clones and lacks some. The sample lists tens of thousands of clones, approximately 44% occurring once. Study-wide points: Tofacitinib did not eliminate many expanded lesional clones from scalp or blood.

Comment on this clone: What it binds is not known.

The sample's treatment: oral pan-JAK inhibitor, 5-10 mg twice daily. Researchers picked out CD4+ and CD8+ T cells from PBMCs by sorting. The sequence came from a human donor with alopecia areata. The sequenced sample was CD8+ T cells sorted from blood, obtained at approximately week 37, from a patient treated with tofacitinib.

The CDR3 is CASSPQREWAKNIQYF. In DNA form, the CDR3 reads TGTGCCAGCAGCCCCCAGCGGGAGTGGGCCAAAAACATTCAGTACTTC. This rearrangement joins TRBV7-9 to TRBJ2-4; 8 bases map to TRBD2. Trimming removed 5 bases from V and 1 base from J; junction bases left unmatched: 7. Germline V CDR1 and CDR2: SEHNR, FQNEAQ (reference sequence). The length of the CDR3 is 16 residues.